Detailed here is one TCR beta chain. The antigen is not known. These data originate in a study of cytomegalovirus exposure and HLA in healthy donors. Study results and limitations: In an earlier analysis, productive rearrangement rates for most beta V segments clustered near 87% or 30%. Later analysis revealed greater clonal expansion in HLA-associated TCR beta chains than in equally common others.

The PCR had 60 Vbeta and 13 Jbeta primers. Assay: immunoSEQ multiplex PCR; the TCRdb copy retains only in-frame clones and omits some. This table holds about 180,000 clones, 80% to 85% found once. Material for sequencing was PBMCs. The clonotype originates from a woman in her thirties in good health and CMV-seronegative.

The CDR3 protein is CASSTGQGLDTQYF. In DNA, the CDR3 is TGCGCCAGCAGCACAGGACAGGGTTTGGATACGCAGTATTTT. J is TRBJ2-3 and V is TRBV5-1; 8 positions agree with TRBD1. The CDR3 runs 14 residues. CDR1 is SGHRS and CDR2 is YFSETQ in the germline V gene. The J segment lost 6 bases and the V segment lost 4 bases, leaving 7 bases of the junction unmatched.